The 23 T cell receptor beta chains below were found in one sample sequenced in a study of blood T cell repertoires in COVID-19. TCRdb's copy holds only in-frame clones and misses some; the assay was immunoSEQ multiplex PCR. Here the sample spans approximately 90,000 clones, about nine tenths being singletons. Material: peripheral blood. All receptors come from a man aged 55 to 69 with COVID-19, enrolled during active disease.

The genes are TRBV24-1 and TRBJ2-1; D may be TRBD2 (5 bases). The CDR3 runs 14 residues. V dropped 4 bases and J dropped 2 bases, with 8 bases sitting between them. Germline V gene data show CDR1 as KGHDR and CDR2 as SFDVKD. DNA for the CDR3: TGTGCCACCAGTGACCCCGGGACCTACAATGAGCAGTTCTTC. Amino acid sequence: CATSDPGTYNEQFF.

The table lists this clone with a few counts. This chain links TRBV30 with TRBJ1-4; D might be TRBD1 (5 bases). This CDR3 region has 13 residues. Germline V CDR1 and CDR2: GTSNPN, SVGIG (reference sequence). Trimming removed 3 bases from V and 1 base from J, with 6 bases in between. The CDR3 loop reads CAWRRGTNEKLFF. For the CDR3, the DNA is TGTGCCTGGAGAAGGGGAACTAATGAAAAACTGTTTTTT.

The chain is built from TRBV13 and TRBJ2-2; 9 bases are a match to TRBD2. CDR1 and CDR2 (germline): PRHDT, FYEKMQ (reference sequence). After removal of 5 bases from V and 4 bases from J, the junction contained 5 bases not matched to a gene. The CDR3 loop spans 15 amino acids. The CDR3 nucleotides read TGTGCCAGCAGCAACAGCGGGAGGCCCACCGGGGAGCTGTTTTTT. It is translated as CASSNSGRPTGELFF.

This chain joins TRBV19 and TRBJ1-5; maybe TRBD1 (5 bases). The CDR3 consists of 14 residues. The ends were cut back, 7 bases at V and 0 bases at J, with 10 bases in the middle. Germline CDR1 and CDR2: LNHDA and SQIVND (reference sequence). The CDR3 coding sequence is TGTGCCAGTAATCTTAGGGGTAGCAATCAGCCCCAGCATTTT. Its translation is CASNLRGSNQPQHF.

The J gene is TRBJ1-4, the V gene TRBV19, with TRBD1 matching 7 bases. CDR3 length: 13 amino acids. V trimming: 9 bases; J trimming: 6 bases; junction bases outside the gene matches: 7. Germline V gene sequence: CDR1 LNHDA, CDR2 SQIVND (reference sequence). The CDR3 nucleotides are TGTGCCAGCCCGACAGGGCATTATGAAAAACTGTTTTTT. Translation gives CASPTGHYEKLFF.

The sample holds one count of this clone. The genes are TRBV10-2 and TRBJ2-1; possibly TRBD1 for D (6 bases). The CDR3 has 13 amino acids. Trimming left V 3 bases short and J 6 bases short, with 9 bases between. Germline V gene lookup returns CDR1 WSHSY and CDR2 SAAADI. CDR3: CASSELGGNEQFF. The CDR3, as DNA: TGCGCCAGCAGTGAACTAGGGGGCAATGAGCAGTTCTTC.

The chain couples TRBV5-6 to TRBJ1-3, with a weak D call TRBD1 (6 bases). V dropped 3 bases and J dropped 4 bases, with 17 bases sitting between them. The CDR3 has 16 amino acids. Germline values: CDR1 SGHDT, CDR2 YYEEEE. In nucleotides, the CDR3 is TGTGCCAGCAGCTGGTTAGCCGGGACACTCGGAAACACCATATATTTT. As protein: CASSWLAGTLGNTIYF.

The chain employs TRBV3-1 (or the pseudogene TRBV3-2) and TRBJ2-7; 9 bases agree with TRBD1. The ends lost 2 bases at V and 1 base at J; junction bases unmatched: 9. The V gene's germline CDR1 is LGHDT and CDR2 YNNKEL (reference sequence). This CDR3 is built from 17 residues. DNA of the CDR3: TGTGCCAGCAGCCAATGTCCCCCGGGACAGGGTTCCTACGAGCAGTACTTC. Its protein product is CASSQCPPGQGSYEQYF.

The V and J genes are TRBV6-5 and TRBJ2-5; 7 bases are shared with TRBD2. Per germline, CDR1 MNHEY and CDR2 SVGAGI. J was trimmed by 4 bases and V by 3 bases; bases with no gene match: 8. The CDR3 sequence is 15 residues long. This CDR3 reads CASSYGREAGETQYF. The CDR3 DNA follows: TGTGCCAGCAGTTATGGACGGGAGGCGGGAGAGACCCAGTACTTC.

The chain couples TRBV7-3 to TRBJ2-3; 8 bases agree with TRBD1. Germline trimming cut 5 bases from V and 0 bases from J; bases unmatched to any gene: 4. This CDR3 is 15 amino acids long. Germline loops: CDR1 SGHTA, CDR2 FQGTGA. CDR3 DNA sequence: TGTGCCAGCAGCGTATACAGGGGGAGCACAGATACGCAGTATTTT. Amino acid sequence: CASSVYRGSTDTQYF.

This chain uses TRBV4-1 with TRBJ2-1, with TRBD2 matching 15 bases. CDR1 MGHRA and CDR2 YSYEKL come from the germline V gene. This CDR3 spans 16 amino acids. J lost 8 bases, V lost 1 base, and 3 bases had no gene match. DNA of the CDR3: TGCGCCAGCAGCCAAGCCGGACTAGCGGGAGGGGATGAGCAGTTCTTC. Translation gives CASSQAGLAGGDEQFF.

This sequence joins TRBV2 and TRBJ1-1, with D perhaps matching TRBD1 (6 bases). The germline V gene has CDR1 SNHLY and CDR2 FYNNEI. Trimming took 6 bases from V and 1 from J, leaving 15 bases between them. The CDR3 spans 15 residues. The CDR3 here is CASRGDISANTEAFF. CDR3 sequence (DNA): TGTGCCAGCAGGGGGGACATCTCCGCGAACACTGAAGCTTTCTTT.

The V and J genes are TRBV19 and TRBJ2-1; TRBD2 matches 8 bases. The CDR3 contains 16 residues. J was trimmed by 4 bases and V by 3 bases; bases with no gene match: 8. Germline-derived CDR1 and CDR2 are LNHDA and SQIVND (reference sequence). The CDR3 sequence is CASSISLAGPYNEQFF. The DNA for the CDR3 is TGTGCCAGTAGTATCAGCCTAGCGGGCCCGTACAATGAGCAGTTCTTC. The full variable domain, its missing parts supplied by reference TRBV19 and TRBJ2-1, is DGGITQSPKYLFRKEGQNVTLSCEQNLNHDAMYWYRQDPGQGLRLIYYSQIVNDFQKGDIAEGYSVSREKKESFPLTVTSAQKNPTAFYLCASSISLAGPYNEQFFGPGTRLTVL.

This clone was seen a single time. This chain joins TRBV27 and TRBJ2-3, with TRBD1 matching 9 bases. The CDR3 covers 15 residues. Per the germline V gene, CDR1 is MNHEY and CDR2 is SMNVEV (reference sequence). With V trimmed by 2 bases and J by 1 base, 1 base remained unmatched. CDR3 nucleotide sequence: TGTGCCAGCAGTTTAAGGGACAGGGGCACAGATACGCAGTATTTT. Translation: CASSLRDRGTDTQYF.

The DNA for the CDR3 is TGTGCCAGCAGCTCTTTTACAGGGGGCTTCTATGGCTACACCTTC. Translation gives CASSSFTGGFYGYTF. V and J are TRBV11-2 and TRBJ1-2; TRBD1 matches 9 bases. The J segment lost 4 bases and the V segment lost 4 bases, leaving 7 bases of the junction unmatched. CDR3 length equals 15 residues. Germline CDR1 and CDR2: SGHAT and FQNNGV.

The chain couples TRBV30 to TRBJ1-5; 7 positions match TRBD1. V dropped 3 bases and J dropped 4; count of bases not matched to a gene: 3. Germline V CDR1 and CDR2: GTSNPN, SVGIG (reference sequence). The CDR3 sequence is 13 residues long. In nucleotides, the CDR3 is TGTGCCTGGAGGGGGACAGTAAATCAGCCCCAGCATTTT. Translated, it gives CAWRGTVNQPQHF.

This clone has only one observation. The chain recombines TRBV24-1 with TRBJ2-1; D perhaps matches TRBD2 (5 bases). The CDR3 contains 18 residues. Germline CDR1 reads KGHDR; CDR2 reads SFDVKD. V lost 1 base and J 5 bases, leaving 20 bases between the germline ends. The DNA for the CDR3 is TGTGCCACCAGTGATTTTAAGGCCCTGCCGGGGTATGACAATGAGCAGTTCTTC. This codes for CATSDFKALPGYDNEQFF.

This chain links TRBV27 with TRBJ2-3; 13 bases fit TRBD2. Germline CDR1 reads MNHEY; CDR2 reads SMNVEV (reference sequence). The CDR3 has 18 residues. The V and J ends lost 7 bases and 2 bases, in that order; junction bases with no gene match: 12. The CDR3 reads CASNRAGLAGANTDTQYF. For the CDR3, the DNA is TGTGCCAGCAACAGAGCCGGACTAGCGGGAGCCAACACAGATACGCAGTATTTT.

The chain links TRBV27 to TRBJ1-3; D is possibly TRBD1 (6 bases). V was pared by 8 bases and J by 4 bases, with 12 bases between. CDR1 is MNHEY, CDR2 SMNVEV, per germline (reference sequence). This CDR3 has 13 amino acids. The CDR3 nucleotides read TGTGCCAGCCCGGCAGGGACAGGAAACACCATATATTTT. This codes for CASPAGTGNTIYF.

The chain joins TRBV19 to TRBJ2-7; D not resolved. Germline assignment: CDR1 LNHDA and CDR2 SQIVND (reference sequence). V was cut by 4 bases and J by 0 bases, with 13 bases left in between. The CDR3 is 15 amino acids. CDR3 sequence (DNA): TGTGCCAGTAGTAGTGGGCAGCCGAGCTCCTACGAGCAGTACTTC. Translating it yields CASSSGQPSSYEQYF.

The V call is TRBV7-3, the J call TRBJ1-1; TRBD1 might be the D (6 bases). The V gene lost 2 bases and the J gene lost 3 bases, with 13 bases spanning the gap. The germline gives CDR1 SGHTA, CDR2 FQGTGA. This CDR3 contains 15 residues. CDR3 in amino acids: CASSLPAGEYTEAFF. The CDR3, as DNA: TGTGCCAGCAGCTTACCGGCAGGGGAATACACTGAAGCTTTCTTT.

This clone appeared a single time. The V and J genes are TRBV28 and TRBJ1-2, with TRBD1 as a possible D gene (6 bases). In germline, CDR1 is MDHEN, CDR2 SYDVKM. CDR3 length: 14 amino acids. V lost 2 bases, J lost 6 bases, and 13 bases lay in between. The CDR3 is CASSLPQDSNGYTF. The CDR3 DNA reads as TGTGCCAGCAGTTTACCCCAGGACAGCAATGGCTACACCTTC.

The genes are TRBV2 and TRBJ2-2, with 7 positions matching TRBD2. The CDR3 contains 15 residues. J was trimmed by 5 bases and V by 4 bases; bases with no gene match: 7. Per germline, CDR1 SNHLY and CDR2 FYNNEI. Here the CDR3 DNA reads TGTGCCAGCAGTGCCGGGGGGACCTTGACCGGGGAGCTGTTTTTT. Translation gives CASSAGGTLTGELFF.